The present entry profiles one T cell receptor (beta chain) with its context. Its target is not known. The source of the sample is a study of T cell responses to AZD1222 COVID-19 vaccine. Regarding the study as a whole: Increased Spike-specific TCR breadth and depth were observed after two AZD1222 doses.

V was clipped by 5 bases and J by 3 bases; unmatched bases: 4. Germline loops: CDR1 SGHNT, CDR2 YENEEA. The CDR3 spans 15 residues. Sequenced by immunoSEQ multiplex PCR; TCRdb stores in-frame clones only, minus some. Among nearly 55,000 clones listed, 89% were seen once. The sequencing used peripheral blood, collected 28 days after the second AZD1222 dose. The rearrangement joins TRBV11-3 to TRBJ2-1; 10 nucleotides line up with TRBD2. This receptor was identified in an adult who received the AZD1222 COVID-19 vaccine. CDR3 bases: TGTGCCAGCAGCCTTAGCGGGAGGATCTACAATGAGCAGTTCTTC. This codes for CASSLSGRIYNEQFF.